This T cell receptor (beta chain) derives from a study of T cells and Merkel cell carcinoma outcomes. Clones were sequenced by immunoSEQ multiplex PCR, and TCRdb holds only the in-frame ones, with some missing. The sample carries 14,000 or so clones, around 90% recorded once. Trimming took 5 bases from V and 10 from J, leaving 20 bases between them. This CDR3 contains 14 residues. Looked up from germline, CDR1 is SEHNR and CDR2 is FQNEAQ (reference sequence). This clone showed up just once. Antigen: not known. Study conclusions and caveats: Repertoire plus T-cell density reportedly predicted Merkel cell carcinoma outcomes.

The source is a human donor with Merkel cell carcinoma. The chain uses TRBV7-9 and TRBJ1-2; possibly TRBD1 for D (6 bases). Material: tumor tissue from Merkel cell carcinoma. CDR3 residues: CASSQTTGNRIYTF. CDR3 nucleotides: TGTGCCAGCAGCCAAACAACAGGGAACAGAATCTACACCTTC.